A single sample is the source of the 19 T cell receptor beta chains below, sequenced in a study of blood T cell repertoires in COVID-19. Sequencing used immunoSEQ multiplex PCR; TCRdb keeps in-frame clones, though not all of them. The sample carries tens of thousands of clones, 65% to 90% recorded once. Sequencing used peripheral blood. These receptors all come from a middle-aged man with acute or convalescent COVID-19.

The chain uses TRBV15 and TRBJ1-1; D remains unclear. Trimming left V 0 bases short and J 7 bases short, with 15 bases between. The V gene's germline CDR1 is LNHNV and CDR2 YYDKDF (reference sequence). This CDR3 has 15 amino acids. CDR3 in DNA: TGTGCCACCAGCAGAGATTCGGGAGGTTCCCGTGAAGCTTTCTTT. This translates into CATSRDSGGSREAFF.

In its sample, this clone was seen a few times. The rearrangement uses TRBV4-3 and TRBJ2-5; D is undetermined. The CDR3 loop spans 15 amino acids. Germline CDR1 LGHNA, CDR2 YSLEER. The germline V and J ends were trimmed by 0 bases and 2 bases, with 10 bases remaining between them. The DNA of the CDR3 is TGCGCCAGCAGCCAAGAGTATACCAGACAAGAGACCCAGTACTTC. Amino acid sequence: CASSQEYTRQETQYF.

V is TRBV5-1 and J is TRBJ2-1, with TRBD1 identical over 9 bases. Germline V CDR1 and CDR2: SGHRS, YFSETQ. The CDR3 spans 14 residues. V shed 4 bases, J shed 7 bases, and the junction held 6 bases outside the gene matches. The CDR3 bases are TGCGCCAGCAGCAGGGACAGGGCCTGGAATGAGCAGTTCTTC. Translation: CASSRDRAWNEQFF.

The V and J genes are TRBV27 and TRBJ1-6; D not certain. The CDR3 is 16 residues long. The V gene's germline CDR1 is MNHEY and CDR2 SMNVEV (reference sequence). Deletions cut 5 bases from V and 5 bases from J, with 16 bases between. CDR3 residues: CASSPQAPRNNSPLHF. For the CDR3, the DNA is TGTGCCAGCAGTCCCCAGGCTCCCCGTAATAATTCACCCCTCCACTTT.

The chain employs TRBV6-1 and TRBJ1-5, with TRBD1 as a possible D gene (5 bases). Germline CDR1 and CDR2: MNHNS and SASEGT. Trimming removed 3 bases from V and 7 bases from J, with 13 bases in between. The CDR3 totals 14 residues. The CDR3 nucleotides read TGTGCCAGCAGTGACGGGCAGGGTGGCCAGCCCCAGCATTTT. It specifies CASSDGQGGQPQHF.

The chain is built from TRBV18 and TRBJ2-1, with TRBD1 matching over 11 bases. CDR1 is KGHSH and CDR2 is LQKENI in the germline V gene. The ends lost 0 bases at V and 11 bases at J; junction bases unmatched: 6. The CDR3 covers 15 residues. The CDR3 DNA sequence: TGTGCCAGCTCACCACCCGGGACAGGGGGTCCCCAGCAGTTCTTC. This gives the protein CASSPPGTGGPQQFF.

The chain carries TRBV7-2 and TRBJ1-2, with 9 bases fitting TRBD1. CDR1 is SGHTA, CDR2 FQGNSA, per germline. The length of the CDR3 is 16 residues. J was trimmed by 6 bases and V by 3 bases; bases with no gene match: 11. The DNA for the CDR3 is TGTGCCAGCAGCTTCACTTCGACAGGGGGGGATCATGGCTACACCTTC. This codes for CASSFTSTGGDHGYTF.

The V call is TRBV5-6, the J call TRBJ1-1, with 9 bases fitting TRBD1. From germline, CDR1 is SGHDT and CDR2 YYEEEE. The CDR3 totals 15 residues. Unmatched junction bases numbered 8, after V lost 4 bases and J lost 4 bases. The CDR3 protein is CASSLYRGLGTEAFF. CDR3 DNA sequence: TGTGCCAGCAGCCTTTACAGGGGGCTGGGCACTGAAGCTTTCTTT. Together with reference TRBV5-6 and TRBJ1-1, the CDR3 gives the full variable domain: DAGVTQSPTHLIKTRGQQVTLRCSPKSGHDTVSWYQQALGQGPQFIFQYYEEEERQRGNFPDRFSGHQFPNYSSELNVNALLLGDSALYLCASSLYRGLGTEAFFGQGTRLTVV.

The rearrangement uses TRBV19 and TRBJ1-2, with TRBD1 matching over 9 bases. The trim removed 1 base at V and 3 bases at J, leaving 0 bases unmatched. Germline CDR1 reads LNHDA; CDR2 reads SQIVND (reference sequence). The CDR3 runs to 14 residues. In DNA, the CDR3 is TGTGCCAGTAGTATAGGACAGGGGGACTATGGCTACACCTTC. Its protein product is CASSIGQGDYGYTF.

In this sample, this clone turned up a few times. This chain links TRBV7-8 with TRBJ2-7; no definite D call. CDR1 is SGHVS, CDR2 FQNEAQ, per germline. V was pared by 4 bases and J by 2 bases, with 3 bases between. The CDR3 covers 11 residues. The CDR3 DNA follows: TGTGCCAGCAGCTCCGCCTACGAGCAGTACTTC. It translates to CASSSAYEQYF.

The V call is TRBV7-2, the J call TRBJ2-2, with D tentatively TRBD1 (6 bases). Trimming removed 5 bases at V and 6 bases at J, with 13 bases between. CDR1 is SGHTA and CDR2 is FQGNSA in the germline V gene. The CDR3 extends over 14 amino acids. In nucleotides, the CDR3 is TGTGCCAGCAGCCTGACCAGGGGTCCCGGGGAGCTGTTTTTT. Translation gives CASSLTRGPGELFF.

V usage is TRBV4-1 and J usage is TRBJ2-3; TRBD2 aligns across 8 bases. Germline assignment: CDR1 MGHRA and CDR2 YSYEKL. The CDR3 spans 17 residues. J lost 1 base, V lost 4 bases, and 10 bases had no gene match. CDR3 region: CASSPNPQLAGTDTQYF. DNA for the CDR3: TGCGCCAGCAGCCCTAATCCACAACTAGCGGGCACAGATACGCAGTATTTT.

V and J are TRBV5-1 and TRBJ1-6; weak D call: TRBD1 (6 bases). Trimming removed 6 bases at V and 7 bases at J, with 17 bases between. Germline CDR1 and CDR2: SGHRS and YFSETQ. The CDR3 runs to 15 residues. The CDR3 DNA reads TGCGCCAGCAAAACGGGGGGCAGAGGGAATTCACCCCTCCACTTT. Protein sequence: CASKTGGRGNSPLHF.

The J gene is TRBJ1-2, the V gene TRBV19; no clear D gene. The V gene's germline CDR1 is LNHDA and CDR2 SQIVND (reference sequence). The V and J ends lost 3 bases and 4 bases respectively, with 9 bases between them. The CDR3 contains 13 residues. The DNA of the CDR3 is TGTGCCAGTAGTATCCACGGGATCTATGGCTACACCTTC. Residues: CASSIHGIYGYTF.

This chain links TRBV5-1 with TRBJ1-1, with 8 bases that match TRBD1. The germline V gene has CDR1 SGHRS and CDR2 YFSETQ. Unmatched junction bases numbered 15, after V lost 4 bases and J lost 4 bases. The CDR3 spans 17 residues. The CDR3 loop is CASSLTGTGMGTTEAFF. CDR3 in DNA: TGCGCCAGCAGCCTGACCGGGACAGGAATGGGTACCACTGAAGCTTTCTTT.

This rearrangement joins TRBV7-3 to TRBJ2-5; a possible D gene is TRBD1 (5 bases). V lost 2 bases to trimming and J lost 2 bases, with 12 bases between them. The CDR3 contains 15 residues. CDR1 and CDR2 from the germline V gene are SGHTA and FQGTGA. CDR3 nucleotide sequence: TGTGCCAGCAGCTTACAGGGTCCCCCTCAAGAGACCCAGTACTTC. It encodes CASSLQGPPQETQYF.

This clone was counted a single time. The V call is TRBV28, the J call TRBJ1-6; 7 positions agree with TRBD1. The junction had 7 bases not matched to a gene; V was cut back by 6 bases and J by 2 bases. Germline CDR1 and CDR2: MDHEN and SYDVKM. The CDR3 consists of 16 residues. The CDR3 loop reads CASRSPGGTYNSPLHF. In DNA form, the CDR3 reads TGTGCCAGCAGGTCACCAGGGGGAACCTATAATTCACCCCTCCACTTT.

The chain couples TRBV10-1 to TRBJ2-1, with 7 bases fitting TRBD2. V gave up 7 bases and J gave up 0 bases; unmatched junction bases: 15. The CDR3 extends over 18 amino acids. The V gene's germline CDR1 is WNHNN and CDR2 SYGVQD (reference sequence). The CDR3 nucleotides read TGCGCCAGCAAACAGCGGGGACGATCTACGCGCTCCTACAATGAGCAGTTCTTC. It specifies CASKQRGRSTRSYNEQFF.

This sequence joins TRBV7-9 and TRBJ2-1; tentatively, D is TRBD1 (5 bases). This CDR3 has 14 amino acids. The V gene's germline CDR1 is SEHNR and CDR2 FQNEAQ (reference sequence). Trimming cost V 3 bases and J 6 bases, with 12 bases left between them. The CDR3 spells CASSFSTASNEQFF. CDR3 nucleotides: TGTGCCAGCAGCTTCTCGACAGCGTCCAATGAGCAGTTCTTC.